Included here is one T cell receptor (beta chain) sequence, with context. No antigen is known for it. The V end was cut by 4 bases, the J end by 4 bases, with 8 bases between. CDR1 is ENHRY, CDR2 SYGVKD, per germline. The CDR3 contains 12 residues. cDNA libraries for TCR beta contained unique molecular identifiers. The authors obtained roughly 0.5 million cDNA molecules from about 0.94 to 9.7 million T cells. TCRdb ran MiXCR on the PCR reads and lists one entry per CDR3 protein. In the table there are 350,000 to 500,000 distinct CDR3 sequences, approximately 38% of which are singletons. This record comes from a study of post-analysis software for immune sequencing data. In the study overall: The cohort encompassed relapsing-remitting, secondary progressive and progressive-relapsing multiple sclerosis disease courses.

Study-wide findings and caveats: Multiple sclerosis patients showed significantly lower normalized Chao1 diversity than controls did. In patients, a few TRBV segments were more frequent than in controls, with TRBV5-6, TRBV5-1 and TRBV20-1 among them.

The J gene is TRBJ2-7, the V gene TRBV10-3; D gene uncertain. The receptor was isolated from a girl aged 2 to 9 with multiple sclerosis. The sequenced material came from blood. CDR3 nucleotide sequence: TGTGCCATCAGTGCGAAAGGGTACGAGCAGTACTTC. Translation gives CAISAKGYEQYF.